This T cell receptor (beta chain) was sequenced in a study of tumor and adjacent non-tumor tissue in lung cancer (dated by TCRdb to the late 2010s). About the study as a whole: By cancer type, the cohort comprised 12 adenocarcinoma patients, 2 squamous cell carcinoma patients and 1 small cell lung cancer patient. A total of some 130,000,000 productive TCRbeta reads were generated by sequencing, corresponding to an average of around 4 million reads per sample. The 15 enrolled patients, of whom approximately 10 were men and 5 were women, were aged about 31 to 85 years and were diagnosed with TNM stage I to III disease. The study compared bulk TCRbeta repertoires between lung tumor tissue and matched distant non-tumor lung tissue from fewer than 19 lung cancer patients. TCRbeta CDR3 sequencing was performed on roughly 27 paired specimens, with one tumor sample and one normal lung sample collected per patient.

RNA was isolated from bulk unsorted tissue, and RNA quality was assessed with a NanoDrop ND-1000 and an Agilent 2100. The normal lung samples consisted of distant non-tumor tissue collected more than 3 cm from the tumor edge. All donors had newly diagnosed lung cancer, had not received prior chemotherapy, and were admitted for thoracic surgery in China between August and November 2014. Patients with previous radiotherapy or chemotherapy, or with another concurrent cancer, were excluded from the study. Pieces of surgical tissue measuring roughly 1-2.1 cm3 were kept in RNAlater solution and held at -80 degrees C until needed. Libraries were made using multiplex PCR. The listed sequencing device is Illumina HiSeq 2500. TCRbeta libraries were constructed through three rounds of nested PCR with primers (Table S4) according to protocols adapted from ARM-PCR. Before sequencing, PCR products of 200-500 bp were cut from the gel and purified using the QIAquick gel extraction kit. As for how the authors treated the data: Trimmomatic was used to clean the reads, FLASH merged the cleaned reads into complete CDR3 sequences, and MiTCR assigned the sequences to V(D)J germline segments. Clonal diversity was calculated as the inverse Simpson's index using VDJtools. Productive reads were defined as in-frame sequences without a premature stop codon. Using fastp trimming at Q25 and MiXCR clonotype assembly, TCRdb reanalyzed the public sequencing data and kept in-frame beta chains. Every entry covers one CDR3 protein and lists the most common genes and DNA from its rows. TCRdb's processing, not the authors', yielded these V and J calls. For this sample the table gives more than 55,000 distinct CDR3 sequences, of which over 60% were detected only once. The ten biggest clones cover 32% of the sample.

V is pared back by 6 bases and J by 10 bases, with 10 bases lying between the germline termini. CDR3 length: 12 amino acids, cysteine to phenylalanine. The only DNA kept is the CDR3, 36 bases in frame from the first base. Looking up the germline V gene yields CDR1 MNHEY and CDR2 SVGAGI. Overall study outcomes, separate from this receptor: With only around 15 patients in the cohort, the authors noted that larger samples and more detailed clinical data are needed. Neither the sequencing platform nor unique molecular identifiers are mentioned in the methods. Significantly higher TCR diversity (inverse Simpson) was observed in tumor tissue than in normal lung tissue (around 450 vs 150, P = 0.0075, Mann-Whitney U test). The top 100 clones made up a significantly larger cumulative share of the repertoire in normal lung than in tumor tissue. Younger patients had significantly higher TCR diversity, and higher tumor TCR diversity was associated with shorter overall and disease-free survival. Peripheral blood was not sequenced, so blood TCRbeta repertoires were not examined in the lung cancer patients of the study.

This clonotype was seen many times. Its antigen is unknown. Base qualities are not provided; no much larger clone lies one nucleotide away. The sequence is built from TRBV6-5 and TRBJ1-6; the D gene remains uncertain. This TCR came from a man between 65 and 85 years old with non-small cell lung cancer. Sequencing was performed on distant non-tumor lung tissue. The CDR3 protein is CASSQVRSPLHF. The DNA sequence is as follows: TGTGCCAGCAGCCAAGTACGGTCACCCCTCCACTTT.